This passage covers 16 T cell receptor beta chains from one sample sequenced in a study of blood T cell repertoires in COVID-19. The data were produced by immunoSEQ multiplex PCR, yet TCRdb's version contains in-frame clones alone and is incomplete. The top ten clones hold approximately 15% of a sample with about 93,000 clones, around four fifths of them seen once. Sequencing used peripheral blood. Receptors were obtained from a human donor in a cohort sampled during active COVID-19.

The J gene is TRBJ2-2, the V gene TRBV7-9, with 12 positions matching TRBD2. Germline-derived CDR1 and CDR2 are SEHNR and FQNEAQ (reference sequence). This CDR3 region has 16 residues. With V trimmed by 3 bases and J by 9 bases, 8 bases remained unmatched. The CDR3 DNA follows: TGTGCCAGCAGCTTGAGGCTAGCGGGAGGGCCCCGGGAGCTGTTTTTT. The encoded protein is CASSLRLAGGPRELFF.

The chain couples TRBV5-1 to TRBJ2-7, with D tentatively TRBD2 (6 bases). The V gene's germline CDR1 is SGHRS and CDR2 YFSETQ. This CDR3 comprises 13 residues. V was cut by 6 bases and J by 1 base, with 11 bases left in between. The CDR3 here is CASKGLASYEQYF. The CDR3, as DNA: TGCGCCAGCAAGGGACTTGCGTCCTACGAGCAGTACTTC.

V and J are TRBV7-9 and TRBJ2-5; 16 bases map to TRBD2. The CDR3 runs to 17 residues. V shed 4 bases, J shed 4 bases, and the junction held 6 bases outside the gene matches. Germline CDR1 SEHNR, CDR2 FQNEAQ (reference sequence). This CDR3 is CASSSGTSGRALETQYF. The CDR3 nucleotides read TGTGCCAGCAGCTCAGGGACTAGCGGGAGGGCCTTAGAGACCCAGTACTTC. Using reference TRBV7-9 and TRBJ2-5 for the parts outside the CDR3, the full variable domain is DTGVSQNPRHKITKRGQNVTFRCDPISEHNRLYWYRQTLGQGPEFLTYFQNEAQLEKSRLLSDRFSAERPKGSFSTLEIQRTEQGDSAMYLCASSSGTSGRALETQYFGPGTRLLVL.

This sequence joins TRBV28 and TRBJ1-2, with 7 bases identical to TRBD1. The CDR3 consists of 14 residues. The V and J ends lost 1 base and 6 bases, in that order; junction bases with no gene match: 5. Germline V gene sequence: CDR1 MDHEN, CDR2 SYDVKM. The CDR3 sequence: CASSLSSGGDGYTF. CDR3 coding DNA: TGTGCCAGCAGTTTATCTTCAGGGGGAGATGGCTACACCTTC.

The chain joins TRBV19 to TRBJ1-6; D gene uncertain. Germline CDR1 is LNHDA and CDR2 is SQIVND (reference sequence). The CDR3 totals 13 residues. Trimming left V 3 bases short and J 9 bases short, with 9 bases between. As DNA, the CDR3 is TGTGCCAGTAGTATGGCTTTCGCTTCACCCCTCCACTTT. Amino acids: CASSMAFASPLHF. The variable domain in full, completed from reference TRBV19 and TRBJ1-6, reads DGGITQSPKYLFRKEGQNVTLSCEQNLNHDAMYWYRQDPGQGLRLIYYSQIVNDFQKGDIAEGYSVSREKKESFPLTVTSAQKNPTAFYLCASSMAFASPLHFGNGTRLTVT.

The rearrangement joins TRBV6-6 to TRBJ2-3; D may be TRBD1 (5 bases). The CDR3 runs 14 residues. V was shortened by 4 bases and J by 2 bases, with 10 bases between the two germline ends. The germline V gene encodes CDR1 MNHNY and CDR2 SVGAGI (reference sequence). The CDR3 protein is CASSSPGITDTQYF. The CDR3 nucleotides read TGTGCCAGCAGTTCCCCAGGGATCACAGATACGCAGTATTTT.

This clone has only one observation. CDR3 nucleotides: TGTGCCAGCAGCTATAATAATTCACCCCTCCACTTT. It is translated as CASSYNNSPLHF. The V gene is TRBV12-3 or TRBV12-4, the J gene TRBJ1-6, with D unclear. V was cut by 6 bases and J by 5 bases, with 5 bases left in between. This CDR3 has 12 amino acids.

This sequence joins TRBV7-2 and TRBJ1-5, with 7 bases aligning to TRBD1. CDR1 is SGHTA and CDR2 is FQGNSA in the germline V gene. CDR3 length: 15 amino acids. V shed 1 base, J shed 4 bases, and the junction held 4 bases outside the gene matches. The CDR3 DNA is TGTGCCAGCAGCTTAGGATGGACAGGTAATCAGCCCCAGCATTTT. Encoded protein: CASSLGWTGNQPQHF. The full variable domain, rest sourced from reference TRBV7-2 and TRBJ1-5, is GAGVSQSPSNKVTEKGKDVELRCDPISGHTALYWYRQSLGQGLEFLIYFQGNSAPDKSGLPSDRFSAERTGGSVSTLTIQRTQQEDSAVYLCASSLGWTGNQPQHFGDGTRLSIL.

The chain joins TRBV29-1 to TRBJ1-2; unclear D gene. V lost 3 bases, J lost 5 bases, and 16 bases lay in between. CDR1 is SQVTM and CDR2 is ANQGSEA in the germline V gene. The CDR3 is made up of 14 amino acids. CDR3 amino acids: CSVDGGREVYGYTF. CDR3 in DNA: TGCAGCGTTGACGGAGGCCGAGAAGTATATGGCTACACCTTC. The full variable domain, rest sourced from reference TRBV29-1 and TRBJ1-2, is SAVISQKPSRDICQRGTSLTIQCQVDSQVTMMFWYRQQPGQSLTLIATANQGSEATYESGFVIDKFPISRPNLTFSTLTVSNMSPEDSSIYLCSVDGGREVYGYTFGSGTRLTVV.

The chain is built from TRBV5-1 and TRBJ1-2; the D is unclear. V lost 4 bases and J 1 base, leaving 8 bases between the germline ends. CDR1 is SGHRS, CDR2 YFSETQ, per germline. The CDR3 runs to 13 residues. The chain's CDR3 is CASSMTLNYGYTF. Here the CDR3 DNA reads TGCGCCAGCAGCATGACACTTAACTATGGCTACACCTTC.

The chain recombines TRBV5-1 with TRBJ2-5, with 7 bases identical to TRBD2. V gave up 5 bases and J gave up 2 bases; unmatched junction bases: 0. Germline assignment: CDR1 SGHRS and CDR2 YFSETQ. The CDR3 is made up of 12 amino acids. In DNA, the CDR3 is TGCGCCAGCAGGGGGGGGCAAGAGACCCAGTACTTC. The encoded protein is CASRGGQETQYF. The full variable domain, with the rest looked up from reference TRBV5-1 and TRBJ2-5, is KAGVTQTPRYLIKTRGQQVTLSCSPISGHRSVSWYQQTPGQGLQFLFEYFSETQRNKGNFPGRFSGRQFSNSRSEMNVSTLELGDSALYLCASRGGQETQYFGPGTRLLVL.

The chain joins TRBV28 to TRBJ2-3, with 7 bases aligning to TRBD1. The CDR3 length is 15 residues. Trimming cost V 7 bases and J 4 bases; bases outside gene matches: 11. Germline loops: CDR1 MDHEN, CDR2 SYDVKM. The CDR3 DNA reads as TGTGCCAGCAAAATTGAGGGGGCCTCCTCAGATACGCAGTATTTT. This gives the protein CASKIEGASSDTQYF. The whole variable domain, remainder taken from reference TRBV28 and TRBJ2-3, is DVKVTQSSRYLVKRTGEKVFLECVQDMDHENMFWYRQDPGLGLRLIYFSYDVKMKEKGDIPEGYSVSREKKERFSLILESASTNQTSMYLCASKIEGASSDTQYFGPGTRLTVL.

The CDR3, as DNA: TGTGCCAGCAGTTTAGGACAGCGAGAAGCTTCACCCCTCCACTTT. Encoded protein: CASSLGQREASPLHF. The chain links TRBV27 to TRBJ1-6; D may be TRBD1 (6 bases). CDR1 is MNHEY, CDR2 SMNVEV, per germline (reference sequence). The CDR3 has 15 amino acids. V was trimmed by 2 bases and J by 9 bases, leaving 14 bases between them.

The rearrangement uses TRBV27 and TRBJ1-5, with D possibly matching TRBD1 (5 bases). V dropped 8 bases and J dropped 3 bases, with 14 bases sitting between them. CDR1 MNHEY and CDR2 SMNVEV come from the germline V gene (reference sequence). The CDR3 contains 14 residues. The CDR3 nucleotides read TGTGCCAGCCGTCCGGGGGTTTACAATCAGCCCCAGCATTTT. This gives the protein CASRPGVYNQPQHF.

The gene calls are TRBV6-5 and TRBJ2-2; D call uncertain. V dropped 1 base and J dropped 4 bases, with 7 bases sitting between them. The CDR3 length is 14 residues. Germline CDR1 and CDR2: MNHEY and SVGAGI. DNA for the CDR3: TGTGCCAGCAGTTACTTTATTAGCACCGGGGAGCTGTTTTTT. Amino acid sequence: CASSYFISTGELFF.

The CDR3 coding sequence is TGTGCCAGCAGCTACGACAGGCTTAACATTCAGTACTTC. Protein product: CASSYDRLNIQYF. The V call is TRBV3-1 (or the pseudogene TRBV3-2), the J call TRBJ2-4, with D perhaps matching TRBD1 (6 bases). The CDR3 runs to 13 residues. Trimming took 5 bases from V and 7 from J, leaving 12 bases between them. Germline V gene lookup returns CDR1 LGHDT and CDR2 YNNKEL (reference sequence).